This TCR beta chain originates from a study of cytomegalovirus exposure and HLA in healthy donors. Looking at the study overall: From donors who were HLA-typed, an early data release held 80 million or so unique TCRs.

With 60 Vbeta and 13 Jbeta primers, the PCR was carried out. Profiling relied on immunoSEQ multiplex PCR, and the TCRdb table lists in-frame clones only, not all of them. This table holds 130,000 or so clones, around 80% found once. The CDR3 is made up of 12 amino acids. Trimming removed 2 bases at V and 10 bases at J, with 10 bases between. Germline values: CDR1 MGHDK, CDR2 SYGVNS. Donors were ostensibly healthy at sampling, although undocumented immune exposures were probable. The sample comprised PBMCs. The chain employs TRBV25-1 and TRBJ2-3; TRBD1 might be the D (5 bases). The clonotype was recovered from a man younger than 40 in good health and CMV-seronegative. The CDR3 coding sequence is TGTGCCAGCAGTGAACAGGGATTCGCGCAGTATTTT. Translated, it gives CASSEQGFAQYF.